These T cell receptor beta chains were read from a single sample in a study of lymphopenia after photon versus proton radiotherapy. The protocol was immunoSEQ multiplex PCR, while the TCRdb copy is restricted to in-frame clones and leaves out a portion. The table lists around 15,000 clones, more than 85% of them singletons. The specimen was peripheral blood, collected from a patient treated with proton-based radiotherapy. All receptors derive from a woman in her sixties with cholangiocarcinoma. Some clones in this sample may be carry-over from other donors' samples. CDR3s include the opening cysteine and the closing phenylalanine or tryptophan. The D gene is left open where the match is weak. A clone size is listed for some rows: how often the clone was seen (once, few, many), or a class if it is expanded.

D gene,V gene,J gene,clone size,CDR3 protein,CDR3 DNA
-,TRBV5-1,TRBJ1-4,once,CASSLGGDRGEKLFF,TGCGCCAGCAGCTTGGGTGGGGATCGGGGTGAAAAACTGTTTTTT
TRBD1,TRBV7-7,TRBJ1-4,-,CASSARQGRNEKLFF,TGTGCCAGCAGCGCACGACAGGGGAGGAATGAAAAACTGTTTTTT
TRBD2,TRBV15,TRBJ2-7,-,CATSRDVGLAGEQYF,TGTGCCACCAGCAGAGACGTAGGACTAGCGGGAGAGCAGTACTTC
-,TRBV5-5,TRBJ1-1,-,CASSLVRVQLTEAFF,TGTGCCAGCAGCTTGGTTAGGGTCCAATTAACTGAAGCTTTCTTT
-,TRBV10-2,TRBJ1-1,-,CASNQQGNTEAFF,TGCGCCAGCAATCAACAGGGGAACACTGAAGCTTTCTTT
-,TRBV15,TRBJ2-7,-,CATSSMTGLFYEQYF,TGTGCCACCAGCAGCATGACAGGCCTATTCTACGAGCAGTACTTC
TRBD1,TRBV7-2,TRBJ2-2,-,CASSPDRDTGELFF,TGTGCCAGCAGCCCGGACAGGGACACCGGGGAGCTGTTTTTT
-,TRBV7-6,TRBJ1-6,once,CASSLSGGGNSPLHF,TGTGCCAGCAGCTTATCGGGGGGCGGGAATTCACCCCTCCACTTT
-,TRBV10-1,TRBJ2-2,-,CASSVEPDTGELFF,TGCGCCAGCAGTGTAGAGCCCGACACCGGGGAGCTGTTTTTT
-,TRBV12-5,TRBJ2-2,-,CASGLVQDGTLNTGELFF,TGTGCTAGTGGTTTGGTACAGGATGGGACACTGAACACCGGGGAGCTGTTTTTT
TRBD2,TRBV11-2,TRBJ2-3,-,CASSLDFSRAGGLGDTQYF,TGTGCCAGCAGCTTAGATTTTTCCCGGGCGGGAGGGCTGGGAGATACGCAGTATTTT
-,TRBV19,TRBJ1-1,-,CASSISREAEAFF,TGTGCCAGTAGTATCTCCAGGGAGGCTGAAGCTTTCTTT
-,TRBV27,TRBJ2-1,-,CASSSGTESYNEQFF,TGTGCCAGCAGTTCCGGGACCGAGTCCTACAATGAGCAGTTCTTC
TRBD1,TRBV10-3,TRBJ2-3,-,CAIRGTGLDTQYF,TGTGCCATCAGAGGGACAGGGTTAGATACGCAGTATTTT
-,TRBV7-9,TRBJ2-7,-,CASSLAEAEFYEQYF,TGTGCCAGCAGCTTAGCGGAAGCGGAGTTTTACGAGCAGTACTTC
-,TRBV9,TRBJ1-5,-,CASSVDGVSNQPQHF,TGTGCCAGCAGCGTAGATGGGGTCAGTAATCAGCCCCAGCATTTT
-,TRBV18,TRBJ1-6,-,CASSPPSERSYNSPLHF,TGTGCCAGCTCACCCCCTTCCGAGCGGTCCTATAATTCACCCCTCCACTTT
-,TRBV5-1,TRBJ2-7,-,CASSHGIDYEQYF,TGCGCCAGCAGCCACGGGATCGACTACGAGCAGTACTTC
-,TRBV7-9,TRBJ1-1,-,CASSLVGANTEAFF,TGTGCCAGCAGCTTAGTCGGGGCCAACACTGAAGCTTTCTTT
-,TRBV5-1,TRBJ1-6,-,CASSPSSGGTAGSPLHF,TGCGCCAGCAGCCCCTCCTCCGGCGGGACCGCAGGTTCACCCCTCCACTTT
-,TRBV7-9,TRBJ1-5,-,CASSLAGQPQHF,TGTGCCAGCAGCTTAGCTGGTCAGCCCCAGCATTTT
-,TRBV6-5,TRBJ1-6,-,CASTQEGGSPLHF,TGTGCCAGCACCCAGGAGGGTGGTTCACCCCTCCACTTT
-,TRBV14,TRBJ2-1,-,CASSLGTPSYNEQFF,TGTGCCAGCAGCCTGGGGACTCCTTCCTACAATGAGCAGTTCTTC
TRBD2,TRBV6-6,TRBJ2-3,-,CASSYSGPAGGSGQYF,TGTGCCAGCAGTTATAGCGGCCCGGCAGGCGGGAGCGGGCAGTATTTT
-,TRBV10-2,TRBJ2-5,once,CASRGPAGFSPPQVGQYF,TGCGCCAGCAGGGGCCCGGCAGGGTTTTCGCCGCCCCAGGTAGGGCAGTACTTC
TRBD1,TRBV18,TRBJ1-1,-,CASSPQGARGTEAFF,TGTGCCAGCTCACCACAGGGGGCGCGGGGCACTGAAGCTTTCTTT
TRBD1,TRBV5-8,TRBJ2-7,-,CASSSRDRGLYEQYF,TGTGCCAGCAGCTCAAGGGACAGGGGGCTCTACGAGCAGTACTTC
-,TRBV7-7,TRBJ1-3,once,CASSEYRGNTIYF,TGTGCTAGCAGCGAATACAGGGGAAACACCATATATTTT
-,TRBV4-1,TRBJ1-5,-,CASSQPTKGHQPQHF,TGCGCCAGCAGCCAACCGACGAAGGGCCATCAGCCCCAGCATTTT
-,TRBV10-1,TRBJ2-1,-,CASSDLAGPLNEQFF,TGCGCCAGCAGTGATTTGGCAGGGCCATTGAATGAGCAGTTCTTC
-,TRBV6-1,TRBJ2-7,few,CASRLGEQYF,TGTGCCAGCAGGCTAGGGGAGCAGTACTTC
-,TRBV7-8,TRBJ1-5,-,CASREQGGNQPQHF,TGTGCCAGCCGCGAACAGGGCGGCAATCAGCCCCAGCATTTT